This T cell receptor (beta chain) comes out of a study of T cells in Graves' hyperthyroidism and ophthalmopathy. It was RNA transcripts that yielded the amplified TCR beta CDR3 regions. A first-round RT-PCR of the TCR CDR3 used the HTBI primer set. TCRdb recomputed calls from the multiplex PCR reads with MiXCR, one row per CDR3 protein. The repertoire has about 480,000 distinct CDR3 sequences, around a fifth of them found once; the top ten carry roughly 49%. Exclusion of a patient resulted from uncontrolled infection, other autoimmune disease, pregnancy or lactation. Orbital computed tomography, thyroid ultrasound, serum thyroxine and TRAb, and clinical symptoms together informed the diagnoses. CDR3 length equals 14 residues. Germline values: CDR1 SGHRS, CDR2 YFSETQ. Trimming removed 0 bases from V and 6 bases from J; junction bases left unmatched: 1.

The J gene is TRBJ1-4, the V gene TRBV5-1; 8 nucleotides match TRBD1. This clonotype was obtained from a woman in her 70s with Graves' ophthalmopathy. Sequencing was carried out using blood. CDR3: CASSLVQGDEKLFF. The CDR3 nucleotides are TGCGCCAGCAGCTTGGTACAGGGGGATGAAAAACTGTTTTTT.